Sequencing of this TCR beta chain was carried out in a study of response to subunit inactivated influenza vaccine. The study, taken as a whole, reports: Authors proposed each seasonal influenza vaccination draws in few new T cells.

In regard to this clonotype: Antigen unknown.

TCRdb called the RT-PCR reads again in MiXCR, with one record for every CDR3 protein. This table holds around 790,000 distinct CDR3 sequences, roughly 20% found once. Material: PBMCs from blood, obtained around 5 days after vaccination. The source of this sequence is a man aged 50 to 59 who received an inactivated influenza vaccine.

The CDR3 coding sequence is TGTGCCAGCAGCCAGACAAGGTGGTCAGATACGCAGTATTTT. It encodes CASSQTRWSDTQYF. The chain is built from TRBV4-2 and TRBJ2-3; D remains ambiguous. CDR3 length: 14 residues. Trimming took 3 bases from V and 4 from J, leaving 11 bases between them. Germline CDR1 reads LGHNA; CDR2 reads YNFKEQ.